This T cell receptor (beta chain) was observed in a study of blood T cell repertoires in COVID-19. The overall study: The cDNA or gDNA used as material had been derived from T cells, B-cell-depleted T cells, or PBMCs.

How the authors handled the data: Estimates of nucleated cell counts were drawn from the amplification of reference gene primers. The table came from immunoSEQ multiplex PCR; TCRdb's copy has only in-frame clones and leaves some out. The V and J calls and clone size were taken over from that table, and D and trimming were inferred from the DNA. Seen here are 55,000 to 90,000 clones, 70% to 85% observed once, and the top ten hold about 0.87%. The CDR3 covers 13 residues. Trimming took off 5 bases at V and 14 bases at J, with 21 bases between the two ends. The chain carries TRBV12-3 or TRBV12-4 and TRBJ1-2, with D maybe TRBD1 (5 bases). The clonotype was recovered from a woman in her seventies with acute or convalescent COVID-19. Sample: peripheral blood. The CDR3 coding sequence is TGTGCCAGCAGTACCGACAGTGCCCTATGGTGGACCTTC. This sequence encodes CASSTDSALWWTF.